The 30 T cell receptor beta chains reported below all come from one sample, sequenced in a study of T cell changes during pregnancy in multiple sclerosis. The method was immunoSEQ multiplex PCR; TCRdb's version includes in-frame clones alone and lacks a portion of them. The repertoire consists of about 57,000 clones, with around 90% occurring once and the leading ten covering approximately 0.2%. This specimen was CD4+ T cells from peripheral blood mononuclear cells, taken in the second trimester of pregnancy. The source of these receptors is a female donor with multiple sclerosis, enrolled in a pregnancy study.

The chain links TRBV7-7 to TRBJ2-1; the match to TRBD2 covers 9 bases. The CDR3 length is 17 residues. V was clipped by 0 bases and J by 5 bases; unmatched bases: 8. The germline V gene encodes CDR1 SSHAT and CDR2 FNYEAQ (reference sequence). The CDR3 DNA reads as TGTGCCAGCAGCTTAGCACCCCGGGGACTAGCCGACAATGAGCAGTTCTTC. Its protein product is CASSLAPRGLADNEQFF.

This chain links TRBV19 with TRBJ2-2, with 10 bases aligning to TRBD2. Germline V CDR1 and CDR2: LNHDA, SQIVND (reference sequence). This CDR3 region has 16 residues. J was trimmed by 7 bases and V by 5 bases; bases with no gene match: 10. CDR3 in amino acids: CASSPRAGGPVGELFF. CDR3 nucleotides: TGTGCCAGTAGTCCCCGAGCGGGGGGGCCGGTCGGGGAGCTGTTTTTT.

The chain joins TRBV4-2 to TRBJ1-2; 9 positions agree with TRBD1. V dropped 3 bases and J dropped 6; count of bases not matched to a gene: 8. Looked up from germline, CDR1 is LGHNA and CDR2 is YNFKEQ. The CDR3 has 15 residues. CDR3 in amino acids: CASSQTGTGTNGYTF. CDR3 in DNA: TGTGCCAGCAGCCAGACCGGGACAGGGACAAATGGCTACACCTTC.

CDR3 protein: CASSFQSSGRAPSYEQYF. The CDR3 DNA is TGCGCCAGCAGCTTTCAGTCTAGCGGGAGGGCCCCCTCCTACGAGCAGTACTTC. V and J are TRBV5-1 and TRBJ2-7, with TRBD2 matching over 12 bases. Germline assignment: CDR1 SGHRS and CDR2 YFSETQ. This CDR3 is 18 amino acids long. With 2 bases clipped from V and 0 bases from J, the junction kept 9 bases outside the gene matches.

The genes are TRBV27 and TRBJ2-1; weak D call: TRBD2 (6 bases). V gave up 5 bases and J gave up 4 bases, with 9 bases separating them. This CDR3 is 13 amino acids long. Germline loops: CDR1 MNHEY, CDR2 SMNVEV (reference sequence). The CDR3 DNA sequence: TGTGCCAGCAGTCCCCGGGGGTACAATGAGCAGTTCTTC. Protein product: CASSPRGYNEQFF.

The chain carries TRBV28 and TRBJ2-7, with 14 bases identical to TRBD2. The CDR3 spans 18 residues. After removal of 6 bases from V and 3 bases from J, the junction contained 13 bases not matched to a gene. Germline V gene lookup returns CDR1 MDHEN and CDR2 SYDVKM. The CDR3 protein is CASRLDPQGTSGSYEQYF. The CDR3 DNA is TGTGCCAGCAGGTTAGATCCGCAGGGGACTAGCGGGAGCTACGAGCAGTACTTC.

The chain is built from TRBV2 and TRBJ1-2, with D tentatively TRBD1 (6 bases). This CDR3 comprises 14 residues. Trimming removed 8 bases at V and 6 bases at J, with 19 bases between. Germline CDR1 is SNHLY and CDR2 is FYNNEI. CDR3 loop: CASSRGGVGDGYTF. The CDR3 coding sequence is TGTGCCAGCTCCCGAGGGGGGGTCGGCGATGGCTACACCTTC.

This clone was counted a single time. The chain is built from TRBV27 and TRBJ2-5; TRBD1 aligns across 7 bases. Per the germline V gene, CDR1 is MNHEY and CDR2 is SMNVEV (reference sequence). V was pared by 5 bases and J by 1 base, with 7 bases of the junction left unmatched. The CDR3 runs 15 residues. CDR3 region: CASSPARGFQETQYF. CDR3 DNA: TGTGCCAGCAGTCCTGCCAGGGGGTTCCAAGAGACCCAGTACTTC.

J is TRBJ2-5 and V is TRBV10-3, with 11 bases lining up with TRBD2. The CDR3 contains 16 residues. From germline, CDR1 is ENHRY and CDR2 SYGVKD. V shed 6 bases and J 0 bases; nucleotides not matched to a gene: 6. The CDR3 nucleotides are TGTGCCATCAGGGGGGGGACTAGCGGTAACCAAGAGACCCAGTACTTC. It yields the protein CAIRGGTSGNQETQYF.

This clone was detected only a few times. V usage is TRBV7-9 and J usage is TRBJ1-2; 9 bases align to TRBD1. V lost 5 bases to trimming and J lost 5 bases; unmatched junction nucleotides: 6. This CDR3 is built from 14 residues. Germline V lookup: CDR1 SEHNR, CDR2 FQNEAQ (reference sequence). The CDR3 sequence is CASSPRTGAYGYTF. In DNA, the CDR3 is TGTGCCAGCAGCCCTAGGACAGGGGCGTATGGCTACACCTTC.

V usage is TRBV7-8 and J usage is TRBJ2-7; D possibly corresponds to TRBD1 (6 bases). V gave up 4 bases and J gave up 2 bases, with 9 bases separating them. CDR1 and CDR2 from the germline V gene are SGHVS and FQNEAQ. This CDR3 has 13 residues. The CDR3 DNA reads as TGTGCCAGCAGCTCCAGGACAGCCTACGAGCAGTACTTC. The encoded protein is CASSSRTAYEQYF.

In DNA form, the CDR3 reads TGTGCCAGCAGCTTGAGTGGACAGGGCGTGGATGAAAAACTGTTTTTT. Its protein is CASSLSGQGVDEKLFF. The chain links TRBV13 to TRBJ1-4; 8 bases line up with TRBD1. Germline V gene lookup returns CDR1 PRHDT and CDR2 FYEKMQ (reference sequence). V lost 3 bases and J lost 6; bases outside the gene matches: 9. The CDR3 covers 16 residues.

Comment on this clone: Other DNA sequences in this sample translate to the same CDR3. The chain recombines TRBV2 with TRBJ2-7; 8 nucleotides agree with TRBD1. The V gene's germline CDR1 is SNHLY and CDR2 FYNNEI. CDR3 size: 14 residues. Unmatched junction bases numbered 2, after V lost 2 bases and J lost 2 bases. The CDR3 DNA follows: TGTGCCAGCAGTGAACGACAGGGGCCCTACGAGCAGTACTTC. This translates into CASSERQGPYEQYF.

This clone has just one count. DNA for the CDR3: TGTGCCAGCAGCTTCGACAACCAAGAGACCCAGTACTTC. The encoded protein is CASSFDNQETQYF. The chain links TRBV5-5 to TRBJ2-5; D call uncertain. The CDR3 extends over 13 amino acids. CDR1 is SGHKS, CDR2 YYEKEE, per germline (reference sequence). V was cut by 2 bases and J by 0 bases, with 5 bases left in between.

This chain uses TRBV19 with TRBJ2-5; D gene unclear. The germline CDR1 and CDR2 sequences are LNHDA and SQIVND (reference sequence). The CDR3 spans 13 residues. Trimming removed 0 bases at V and 6 bases at J, with 8 bases between. The CDR3 region has the DNA TGTGCCAGTAGTATAGATCGGGTAAAGACCCAGTACTTC. Translation gives CASSIDRVKTQYF.

The V call is TRBV4-1, the J call TRBJ2-1; a weak D match, TRBD1 (5 bases). Germline V gives CDR1 MGHRA, CDR2 YSYEKL. CDR3 length equals 19 residues. V was cut by 1 base and J by 0 bases, with 19 bases left in between. In DNA form, the CDR3 reads TGCGCCAGCAGCCAAGTCGGCACAGGCGCCCATTCCTCCTACAATGAGCAGTTCTTC. Its translation is CASSQVGTGAHSSYNEQFF.

This rearrangement joins TRBV4-2 to TRBJ2-3; D is perhaps TRBD2 (5 bases). V was pared by 1 base and J by 2 bases, with 13 bases between. Germline V gene lookup returns CDR1 LGHNA and CDR2 YNFKEQ. The CDR3 contains 16 residues. In DNA form, the CDR3 reads TGTGCCAGCAGCCAAGGCCGCCAGCGGAACACAGATACGCAGTATTTT. Amino acids: CASSQGRQRNTDTQYF.

The chain carries TRBV13 and TRBJ2-5, with D tentatively TRBD1 (5 bases). There are 16 residues in the CDR3. Trimming took off 1 base at V and 4 bases at J, with 16 bases between the two ends. Germline CDR1 and CDR2: PRHDT and FYEKMQ (reference sequence). CDR3 coding DNA: TGTGCCAGCAGCTTAGAGGTCGGGCAGGGTAGAGAGACCCAGTACTTC. Translation gives CASSLEVGQGRETQYF.

CDR3 residues: CASSFYGQGNTEAFF. CDR3 DNA sequence: TGTGCCAGCAGTTTCTACGGACAGGGGAACACTGAAGCTTTCTTT. The chain uses TRBV28 and TRBJ1-1; 8 nucleotides match TRBD1. Germline-derived CDR1 and CDR2 are MDHEN and SYDVKM. With 3 bases clipped from V and 1 base from J, the junction kept 4 bases outside the gene matches. CDR3 length: 15 residues.

This clone occurred once. The CDR3 region has the DNA TGTGCCTGGAGTCGCGGAGCCGGGGCAGATACGCAGTATTTT. Its translation is CAWSRGAGADTQYF. The chain joins TRBV30 to TRBJ2-3, with D perhaps TRBD2 (5 bases). The CDR3 runs 14 residues. Germline assignment: CDR1 GTSNPN and CDR2 SVGIG (reference sequence). V was shortened by 2 bases and J by 4 bases, with 13 bases between the two germline ends. Filled out from reference TRBV30 and TRBJ2-3, the complete variable domain reads SQTIHQWPATLVQPVGSPLSLECTVEGTSNPNLYWYRQAAGRGLQLLFYSVGIGQISSEVPQNLSASRPQDRQFILSSKKLLLSDSGFYLCAWSRGAGADTQYFGPGTRLTVL.

The chain carries TRBV28 and TRBJ2-2; perhaps TRBD2 as D (7 bases). V was pared by 10 bases and J by 6 bases, with 21 bases between. The germline V gene encodes CDR1 MDHEN and CDR2 SYDVKM. This CDR3 region has 15 residues. CDR3 DNA sequence: TGTGCCACCCGGGGGGCAGATAAGGTCTCCGGGGAGCTGTTTTTT. Amino acids: CATRGADKVSGELFF.

This chain uses TRBV30 with TRBJ2-2; tentatively, D is TRBD2 (5 bases). The CDR3 spans 16 residues. Germline CDR1 and CDR2: GTSNPN and SVGIG (reference sequence). With 2 bases removed from V and 5 bases from J, the gap between germline ends came to 18 bases. CDR3 DNA: TGTGCCTGGAGTCAGAAACGAGGGCTTGGAACCGGGGAGCTGTTTTTT. It specifies CAWSQKRGLGTGELFF.

V usage is TRBV5-1 and J usage is TRBJ2-1; 11 bases are a match to TRBD2. From germline, CDR1 is SGHRS and CDR2 YFSETQ. This CDR3 comprises 15 residues. The ends lost 3 bases at V and 9 bases at J; junction bases unmatched: 8. CDR3 in amino acids: CASSSTTSGGTEQFF. As DNA, the CDR3 is TGCGCCAGCAGCTCCACCACTAGCGGGGGTACTGAGCAGTTCTTC.

The rearrangement joins TRBV19 to TRBJ2-6; 7 positions agree with TRBD1. This CDR3 spans 16 amino acids. The germline gives CDR1 LNHDA, CDR2 SQIVND (reference sequence). Losses at the gene ends were 4 bases for V and 0 bases for J; bases not matched to a gene: 3. The CDR3 reads CASSTDRSSGANVLTF. DNA of the CDR3: TGTGCCAGTAGTACGGACAGGAGCTCTGGGGCCAACGTCCTGACTTTC.

This chain links TRBV6-1 with TRBJ1-2; 9 nucleotides match TRBD1. Per the germline V gene, CDR1 is MNHNS and CDR2 is SASEGT. The CDR3 extends over 14 amino acids. Trimming at V came to 6 bases and at J to 4 bases, leaving 6 bases not matched to a gene. The CDR3 here is CASRVGQGSYGYTF. The CDR3 region has the DNA TGTGCCAGCAGGGTGGGACAGGGAAGCTATGGCTACACCTTC.

The chain couples TRBV5-5 to TRBJ2-7; D not resolved. The CDR3 length is 16 residues. Trimming shortened V by 0 bases and J by 0 bases, and 13 bases separated the two germline ends. Germline V gives CDR1 SGHKS, CDR2 YYEKEE (reference sequence). CDR3 DNA: TGTGCCAGCAGCTTGGGAGCAGGCGCAAGCTCCTACGAGCAGTACTTC. It translates to CASSLGAGASSYEQYF.

The CDR3 sequence: CASSPRTGGGSGANVLTF. CDR3 sequence (DNA): TGCGCCAGCAGCCCCCGGACGGGGGGCGGATCTGGGGCCAACGTCCTGACTTTC. The J gene is TRBJ2-6, the V gene TRBV4-1; D perhaps matches TRBD2 (7 bases). Germline CDR1 reads MGHRA; CDR2 reads YSYEKL. V was pared by 4 bases and J by 1 base, with 17 bases between. This CDR3 comprises 18 residues.

A few counts support this clone. The chain is built from TRBV7-2 and TRBJ1-5; D unresolved. The CDR3 extends over 14 amino acids. The germline V gene encodes CDR1 SGHTA and CDR2 FQGNSA. V shed 3 bases and J shed 1 base, with 7 bases lying between them. CDR3 amino acids: CASSFTGSNQPQHF. The CDR3 DNA follows: TGTGCCAGCAGCTTCACCGGGAGCAATCAGCCCCAGCATTTT.

On this clone itself: At one boundary the junction diverges from the germline segment, which might be a read error. The CDR3 protein is CASSPGDTAF. In nucleotides, the CDR3 is TGTGCCAGCAGCCCAGGGGACACCGCCTTT. The chain couples TRBV9 to TRBJ2-3; D is perhaps TRBD1 (6 bases). This CDR3 spans 10 amino acids. CDR1 is SGDLS, CDR2 YYNGEE, per germline.

The gene calls are TRBV28 and TRBJ1-5; 7 nucleotides match TRBD1. The CDR3 sequence is 14 residues long. Germline V gene sequence: CDR1 MDHEN, CDR2 SYDVKM. V lost 3 bases to trimming and J lost 5 bases; unmatched junction nucleotides: 4. CDR3 nucleotide sequence: TGTGCCAGCAGTTTTTTAACAGGGGATCAGCCCCAGCATTTT. It is translated as CASSFLTGDQPQHF.